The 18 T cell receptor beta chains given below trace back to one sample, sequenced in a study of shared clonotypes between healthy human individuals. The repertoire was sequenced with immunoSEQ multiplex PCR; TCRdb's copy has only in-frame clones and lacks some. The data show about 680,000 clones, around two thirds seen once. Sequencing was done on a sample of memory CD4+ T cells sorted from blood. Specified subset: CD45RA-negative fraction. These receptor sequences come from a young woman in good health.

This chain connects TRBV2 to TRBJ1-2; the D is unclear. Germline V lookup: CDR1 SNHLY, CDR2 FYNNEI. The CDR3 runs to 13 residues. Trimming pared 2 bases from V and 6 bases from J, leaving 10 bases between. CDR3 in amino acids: CASSERELNGYTF. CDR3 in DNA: TGTGCCAGCAGTGAAAGGGAGCTGAATGGCTACACCTTC.

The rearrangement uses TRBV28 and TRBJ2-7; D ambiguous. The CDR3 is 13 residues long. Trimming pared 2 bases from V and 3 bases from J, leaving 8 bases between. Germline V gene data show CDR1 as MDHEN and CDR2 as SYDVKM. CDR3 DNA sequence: TGTGCCAGCAGTTTAAATAACAACTACGAGCAGTACTTC. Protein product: CASSLNNNYEQYF.

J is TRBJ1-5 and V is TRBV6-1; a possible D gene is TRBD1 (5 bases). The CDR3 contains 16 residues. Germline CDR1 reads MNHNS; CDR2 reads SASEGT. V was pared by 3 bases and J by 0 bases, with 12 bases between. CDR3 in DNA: TGTGCCAGCAGTGAGGGGCTTGGCGCTAGCAATCAGCCCCAGCATTTT. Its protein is CASSEGLGASNQPQHF.

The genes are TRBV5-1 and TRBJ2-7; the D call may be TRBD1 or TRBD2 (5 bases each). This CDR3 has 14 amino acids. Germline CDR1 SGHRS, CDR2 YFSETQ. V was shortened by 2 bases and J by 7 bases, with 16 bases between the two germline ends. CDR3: CASSLGDLFKEQYF. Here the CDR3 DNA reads TGCGCCAGCAGCTTAGGGGACCTATTCAAGGAGCAGTACTTC. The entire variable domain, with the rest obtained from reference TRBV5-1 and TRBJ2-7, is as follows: KAGVTQTPRYLIKTRGQQVTLSCSPISGHRSVSWYQQTPGQGLQFLFEYFSETQRNKGNFPGRFSGRQFSNSRSEMNVSTLELGDSALYLCASSLGDLFKEQYFGPGTRLTVT.

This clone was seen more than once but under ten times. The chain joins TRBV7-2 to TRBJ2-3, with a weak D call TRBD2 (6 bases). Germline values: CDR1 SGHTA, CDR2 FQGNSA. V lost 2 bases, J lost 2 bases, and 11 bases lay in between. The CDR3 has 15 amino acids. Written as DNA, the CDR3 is TGTGCCAGCAGCTTAAGGCGGGGCCTCACAGATACGCAGTATTTT. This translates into CASSLRRGLTDTQYF.

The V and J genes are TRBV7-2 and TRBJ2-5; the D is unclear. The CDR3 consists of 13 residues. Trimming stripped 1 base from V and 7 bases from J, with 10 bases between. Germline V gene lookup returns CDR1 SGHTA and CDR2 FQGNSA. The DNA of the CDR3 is TGTGCCAGCAGCTTAGACCTGGTCCCGACCCAGTACTTC. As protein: CASSLDLVPTQYF.

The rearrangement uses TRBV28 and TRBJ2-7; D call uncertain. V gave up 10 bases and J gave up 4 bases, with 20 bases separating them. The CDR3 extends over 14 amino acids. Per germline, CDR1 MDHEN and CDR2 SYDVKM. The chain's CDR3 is CATNRPGTSYEQYF. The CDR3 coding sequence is TGTGCCACGAACCGCCCGGGTACCTCATACGAGCAGTACTTC. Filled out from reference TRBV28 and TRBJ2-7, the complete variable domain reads DVKVTQSSRYLVKRTGEKVFLECVQDMDHENMFWYRQDPGLGLRLIYFSYDVKMKEKGDIPEGYSVSREKKERFSLILESASTNQTSMYLCATNRPGTSYEQYFGPGTRLTVT.

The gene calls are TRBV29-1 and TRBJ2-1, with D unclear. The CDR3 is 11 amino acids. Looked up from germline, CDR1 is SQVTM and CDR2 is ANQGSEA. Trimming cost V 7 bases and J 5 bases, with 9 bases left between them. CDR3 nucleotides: TGCAGCGCCGCTTGGGACAATGAGCAGTTCTTC. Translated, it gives CSAAWDNEQFF.

The CDR3 spells CASSRIGQGINEKLFF. The CDR3 DNA sequence: TGTGCCAGCAGCCGCATCGGACAGGGGATTAATGAAAAACTGTTTTTT. The genes are TRBV14 and TRBJ1-4; 9 bases line up with TRBD1. Germline V gene sequence: CDR1 SGHDN, CDR2 FVKESK. There are 16 residues in the CDR3. Trimming cost V 4 bases and J 4 bases; bases outside gene matches: 7.

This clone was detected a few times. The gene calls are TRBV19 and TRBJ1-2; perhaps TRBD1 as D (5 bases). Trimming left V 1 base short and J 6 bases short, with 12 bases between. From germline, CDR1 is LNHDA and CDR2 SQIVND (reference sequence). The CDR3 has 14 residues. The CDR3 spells CASSIAGARDGYTF. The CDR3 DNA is TGTGCCAGTAGTATAGCTGGGGCTAGAGATGGCTACACCTTC.

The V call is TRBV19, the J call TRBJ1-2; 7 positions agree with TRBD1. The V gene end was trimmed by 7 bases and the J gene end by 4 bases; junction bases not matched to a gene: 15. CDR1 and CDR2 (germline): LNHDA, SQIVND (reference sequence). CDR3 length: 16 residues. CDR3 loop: CASIAGGQDRGYGYTF. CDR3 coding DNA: TGTGCCAGTATTGCGGGCGGACAGGACCGGGGCTATGGCTACACCTTC.

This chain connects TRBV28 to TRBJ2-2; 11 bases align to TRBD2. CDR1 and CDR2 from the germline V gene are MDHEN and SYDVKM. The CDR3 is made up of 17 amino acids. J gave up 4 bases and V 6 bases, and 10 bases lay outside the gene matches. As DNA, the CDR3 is TGTGCCAGCAGGTCGACTAGCGGGAAAAGTAGCACCGGGGAGCTGTTTTTT. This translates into CASRSTSGKSSTGELFF.

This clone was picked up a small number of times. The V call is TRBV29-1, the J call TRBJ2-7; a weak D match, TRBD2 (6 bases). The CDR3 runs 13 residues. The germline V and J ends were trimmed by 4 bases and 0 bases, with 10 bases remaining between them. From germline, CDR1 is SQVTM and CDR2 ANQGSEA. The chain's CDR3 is CSVGGGNSYEQYF. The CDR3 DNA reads TGCAGCGTTGGGGGCGGGAACTCCTACGAGCAGTACTTC.

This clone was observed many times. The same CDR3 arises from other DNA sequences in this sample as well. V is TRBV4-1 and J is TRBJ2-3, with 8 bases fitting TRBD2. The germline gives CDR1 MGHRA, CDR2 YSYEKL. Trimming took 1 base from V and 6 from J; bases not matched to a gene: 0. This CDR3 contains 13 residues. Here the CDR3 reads CASSQAGGDTQYF. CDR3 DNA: TGCGCCAGCAGCCAAGCGGGAGGGGATACGCAGTATTTT.

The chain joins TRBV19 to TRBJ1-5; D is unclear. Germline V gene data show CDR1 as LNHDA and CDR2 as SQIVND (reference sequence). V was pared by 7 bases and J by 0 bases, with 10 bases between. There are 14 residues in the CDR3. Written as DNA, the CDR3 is TGTGCCAGTATGCGGGAGTATAGCAATCAGCCCCAGCATTTT. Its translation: CASMREYSNQPQHF.

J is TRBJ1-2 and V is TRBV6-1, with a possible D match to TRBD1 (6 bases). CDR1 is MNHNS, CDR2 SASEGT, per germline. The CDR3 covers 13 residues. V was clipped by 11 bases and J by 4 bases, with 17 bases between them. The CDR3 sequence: CAGSPGHLYGYTF. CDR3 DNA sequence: TGTGCCGGAAGCCCGGGACACCTCTATGGCTACACCTTC.

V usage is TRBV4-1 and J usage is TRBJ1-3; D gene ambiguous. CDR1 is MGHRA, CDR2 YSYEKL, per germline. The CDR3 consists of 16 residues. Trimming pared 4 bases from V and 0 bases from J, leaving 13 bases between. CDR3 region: CASSLTDIFSGNTIYF. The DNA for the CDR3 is TGCGCCAGCAGCCTAACAGACATCTTCTCTGGAAACACCATATATTTT.

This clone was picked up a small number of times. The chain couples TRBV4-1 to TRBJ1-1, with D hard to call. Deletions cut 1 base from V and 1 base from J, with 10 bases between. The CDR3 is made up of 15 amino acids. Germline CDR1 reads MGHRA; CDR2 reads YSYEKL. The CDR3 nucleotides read TGCGCCAGCAGCCAAGCCCACACGTGGAACACTGAAGCTTTCTTT. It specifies CASSQAHTWNTEAFF.